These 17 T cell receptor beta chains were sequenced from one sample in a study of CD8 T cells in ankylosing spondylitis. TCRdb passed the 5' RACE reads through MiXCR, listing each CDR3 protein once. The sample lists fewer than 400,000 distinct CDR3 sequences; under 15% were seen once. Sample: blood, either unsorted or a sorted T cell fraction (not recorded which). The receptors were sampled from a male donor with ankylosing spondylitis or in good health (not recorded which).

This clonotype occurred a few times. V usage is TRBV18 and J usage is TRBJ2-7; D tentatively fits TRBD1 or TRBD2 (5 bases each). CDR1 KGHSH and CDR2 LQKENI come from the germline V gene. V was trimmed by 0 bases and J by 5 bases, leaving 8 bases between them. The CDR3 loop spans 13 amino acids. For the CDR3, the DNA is TGTGCCAGCTCACCACCGATGGGGGACGAGCAGTACTTC. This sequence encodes CASSPPMGDEQYF.

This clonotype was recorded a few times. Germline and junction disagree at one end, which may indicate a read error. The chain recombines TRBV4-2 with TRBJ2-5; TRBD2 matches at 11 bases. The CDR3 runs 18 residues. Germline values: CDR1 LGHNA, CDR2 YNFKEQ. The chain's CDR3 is CASRQDRISGGAGETQYF. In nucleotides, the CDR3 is TGTGCCAGCAGACAAGATAGGATTAGCGGGGGGGCCGGTGAGACCCAGTACTTC.

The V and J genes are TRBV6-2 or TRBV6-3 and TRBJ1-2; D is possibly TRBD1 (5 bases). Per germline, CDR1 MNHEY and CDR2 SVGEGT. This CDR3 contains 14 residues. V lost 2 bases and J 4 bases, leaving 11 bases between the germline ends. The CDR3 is CASSYIGGSYGYTF. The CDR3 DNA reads TGTGCCAGCAGTTACATTGGGGGAAGCTATGGCTACACCTTC.

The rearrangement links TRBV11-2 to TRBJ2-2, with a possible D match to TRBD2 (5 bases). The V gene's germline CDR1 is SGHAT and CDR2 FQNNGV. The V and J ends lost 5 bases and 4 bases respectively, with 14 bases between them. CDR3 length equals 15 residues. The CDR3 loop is CASSPSDYPTGELFF. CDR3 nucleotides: TGTGCCAGCAGCCCGTCAGACTATCCCACCGGGGAGCTGTTTTTT.

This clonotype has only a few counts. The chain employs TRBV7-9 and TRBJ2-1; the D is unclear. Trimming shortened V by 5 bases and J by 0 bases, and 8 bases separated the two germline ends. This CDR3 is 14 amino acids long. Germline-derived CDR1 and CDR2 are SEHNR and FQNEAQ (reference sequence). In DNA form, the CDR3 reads TGTGCCAGCAGCCAGAGCACCTCCTACAATGAGCAGTTCTTC. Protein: CASSQSTSYNEQFF.

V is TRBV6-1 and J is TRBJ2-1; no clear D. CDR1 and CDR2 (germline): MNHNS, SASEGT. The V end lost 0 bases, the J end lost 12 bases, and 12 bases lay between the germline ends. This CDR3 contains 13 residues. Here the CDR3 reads CASSEAWRPAQFF. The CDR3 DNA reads TGTGCCAGCAGTGAAGCTTGGCGTCCGGCGCAGTTCTTC.

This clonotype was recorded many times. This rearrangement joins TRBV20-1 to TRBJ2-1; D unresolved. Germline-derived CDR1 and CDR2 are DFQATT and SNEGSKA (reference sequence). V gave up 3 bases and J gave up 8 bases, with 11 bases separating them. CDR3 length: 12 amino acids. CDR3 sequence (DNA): TGCAGTGCTAGCCCTGCCGTAGATGAGCAGTTCTTC. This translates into CSASPAVDEQFF.

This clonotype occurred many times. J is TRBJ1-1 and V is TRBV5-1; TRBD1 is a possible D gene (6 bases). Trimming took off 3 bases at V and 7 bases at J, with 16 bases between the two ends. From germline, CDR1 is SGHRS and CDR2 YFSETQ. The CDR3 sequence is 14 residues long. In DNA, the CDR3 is TGCGCCAGCAGCTACACAGGGCCCGGTGGTGAAGCTTTCTTT. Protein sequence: CASSYTGPGGEAFF.

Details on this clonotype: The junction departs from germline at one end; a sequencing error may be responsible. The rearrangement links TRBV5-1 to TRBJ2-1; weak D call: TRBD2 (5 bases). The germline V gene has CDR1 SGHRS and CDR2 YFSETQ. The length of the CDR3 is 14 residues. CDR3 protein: CASSLSPTDYDQFF. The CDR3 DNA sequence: TGCGCCAGCAGCTTGTCCCCTACAGACTATGACCAGTTCTTC.

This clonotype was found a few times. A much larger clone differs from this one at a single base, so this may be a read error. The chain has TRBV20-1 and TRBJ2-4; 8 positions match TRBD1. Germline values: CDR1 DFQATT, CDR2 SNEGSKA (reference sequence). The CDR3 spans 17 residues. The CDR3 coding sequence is TGCTGTGCTAGCTTAGCTTCGACAGGGGACCTAAAAAACATTCAGTACTTC. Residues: CCASLASTGDLKNIQYF.

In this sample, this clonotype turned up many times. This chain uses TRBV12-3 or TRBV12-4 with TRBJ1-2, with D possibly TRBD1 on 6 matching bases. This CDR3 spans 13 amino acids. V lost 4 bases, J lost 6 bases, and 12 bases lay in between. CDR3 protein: CASSSYRVNGYTF. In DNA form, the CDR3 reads TGTGCCAGCAGTTCGTACAGGGTAAATGGCTACACCTTC.

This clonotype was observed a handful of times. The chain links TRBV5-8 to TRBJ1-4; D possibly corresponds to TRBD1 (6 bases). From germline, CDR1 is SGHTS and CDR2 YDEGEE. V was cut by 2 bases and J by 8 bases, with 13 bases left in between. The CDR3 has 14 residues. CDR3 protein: CASSLLGGQEKLFF. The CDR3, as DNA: TGTGCCAGCAGCTTATTAGGGGGGCAAGAAAAACTGTTTTTT. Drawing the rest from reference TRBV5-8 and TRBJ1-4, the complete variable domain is EAGVTQSPTHLIKTRGQQATLRCSPISGHTSVYWYQQALGLGLQFLLWYDEGEERNRGNFPPRFSGRQFPNYSSELNVNALELEDSALYLCASSLLGGQEKLFFGSGTQLSVL.

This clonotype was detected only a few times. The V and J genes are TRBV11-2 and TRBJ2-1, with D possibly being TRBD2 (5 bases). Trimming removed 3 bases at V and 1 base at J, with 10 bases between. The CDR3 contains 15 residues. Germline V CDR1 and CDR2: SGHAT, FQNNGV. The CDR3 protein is CASSFERASYNEQFF. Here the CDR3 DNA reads TGTGCCAGCAGCTTTGAGAGGGCATCCTACAATGAGCAGTTCTTC. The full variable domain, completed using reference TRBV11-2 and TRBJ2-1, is EAGVAQSPRYKIIEKRQSVAFWCNPISGHATLYWYQQILGQGPKLLIQFQNNGVVDDSQLPKDRFSAERLKGVDSTLKIQPAKLEDSAVYLCASSFERASYNEQFFGPGTRLTVL.

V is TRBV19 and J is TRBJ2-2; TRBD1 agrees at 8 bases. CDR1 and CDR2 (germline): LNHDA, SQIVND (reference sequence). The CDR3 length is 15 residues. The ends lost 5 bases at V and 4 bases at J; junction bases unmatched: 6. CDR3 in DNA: TGTGCCAGTAGTTCCCGACAGGGGTTCACCGGGGAGCTGTTTTTT. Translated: CASSSRQGFTGELFF.

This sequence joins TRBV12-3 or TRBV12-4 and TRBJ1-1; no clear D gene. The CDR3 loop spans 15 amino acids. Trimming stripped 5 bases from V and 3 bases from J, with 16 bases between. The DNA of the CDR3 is TGTGCCAGCAGTATTAAGGGATGGCAGCACACTGAAGCTTTCTTT. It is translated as CASSIKGWQHTEAFF.

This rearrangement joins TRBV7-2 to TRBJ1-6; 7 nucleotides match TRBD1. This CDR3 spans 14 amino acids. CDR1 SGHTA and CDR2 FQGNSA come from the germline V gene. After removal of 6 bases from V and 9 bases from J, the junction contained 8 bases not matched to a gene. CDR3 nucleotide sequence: TGTGCCAGCAGTCGACAGGGCCTGGGTTCACCCCTCCACTTT. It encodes CASSRQGLGSPLHF.

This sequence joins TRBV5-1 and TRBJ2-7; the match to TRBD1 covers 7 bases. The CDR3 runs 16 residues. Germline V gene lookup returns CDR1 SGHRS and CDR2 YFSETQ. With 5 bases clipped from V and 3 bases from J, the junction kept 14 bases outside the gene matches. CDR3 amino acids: CASSSRSGTASYEQYF. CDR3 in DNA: TGCGCCAGCAGTTCGAGATCAGGGACAGCCAGCTACGAGCAGTACTTC.